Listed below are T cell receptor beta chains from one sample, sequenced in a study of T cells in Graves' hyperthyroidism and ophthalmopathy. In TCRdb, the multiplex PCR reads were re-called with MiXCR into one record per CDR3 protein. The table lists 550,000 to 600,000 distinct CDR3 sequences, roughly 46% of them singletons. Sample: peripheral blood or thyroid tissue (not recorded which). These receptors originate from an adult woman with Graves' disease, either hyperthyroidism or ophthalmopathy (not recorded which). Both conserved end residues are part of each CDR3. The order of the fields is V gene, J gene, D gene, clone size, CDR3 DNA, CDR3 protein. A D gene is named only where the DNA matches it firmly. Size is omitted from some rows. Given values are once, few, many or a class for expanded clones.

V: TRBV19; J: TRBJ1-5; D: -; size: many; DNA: TGTGCCAGTAGTAAGGCGGGGAGGGATTATAGCAATCAGCCCCAGCATTTT; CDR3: CASSKAGRDYSNQPQHF
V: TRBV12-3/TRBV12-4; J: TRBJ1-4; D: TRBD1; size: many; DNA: TGTGCCAGCAGTAACAGGGGGGGGAATGAAAAACTGTTTTTT; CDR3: CASSNRGGNEKLFF
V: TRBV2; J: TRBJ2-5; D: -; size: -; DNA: TGTGCCAGCTGTTTGAATAGCAATCAGCCCCAGTACTTC; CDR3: CASCLNSNQPQYF
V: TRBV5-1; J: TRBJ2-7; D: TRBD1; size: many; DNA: TGCGCCAGCAGTCTAGGGACAGGGGGCGCCGAGCAGTACTTC; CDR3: CASSLGTGGAEQYF
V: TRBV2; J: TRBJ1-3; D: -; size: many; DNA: TGTGCCACCACACCCGACAGTCTCTCTGGAAACACCATATATTTT; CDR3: CATTPDSLSGNTIYF
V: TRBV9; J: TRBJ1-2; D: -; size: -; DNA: TGTGCCAGCAGCGGTGGACAGGGCTACACCTTC; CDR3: CASSGGQGYTF
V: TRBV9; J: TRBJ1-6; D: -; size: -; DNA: TGTGCCAGCAGCGTAGGCGGGCTACCACCCCTCCACTTT; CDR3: CASSVGGLPPLHF
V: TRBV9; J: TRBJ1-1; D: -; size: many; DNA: TGTGCCAGCAGCGTAGACACCATGAACACTGAAGCTTTCTTT; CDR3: CASSVDTMNTEAFF
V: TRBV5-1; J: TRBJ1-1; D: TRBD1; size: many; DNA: TGCGCCAGCAGCCCAGGGGGGAAAGCTTTCTTT; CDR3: CASSPGGKAFF
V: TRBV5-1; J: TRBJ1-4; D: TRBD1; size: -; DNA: TGCGCCAGCAGTTGGGACAGGGGGACGGAAAAACTGTTTTTT; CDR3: CASSWDRGTEKLFF
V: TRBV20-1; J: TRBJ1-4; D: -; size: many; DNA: TGCAGTGCTAGAGACCTCCGACAGGCTTGTAGTCATGAAAAACTGTTTTTT; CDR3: CSARDLRQACSHEKLFF
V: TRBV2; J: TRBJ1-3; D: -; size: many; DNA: TGTGCCAGCGGTTCGGGAAACACCATATATTTT; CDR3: CASGSGNTIYF
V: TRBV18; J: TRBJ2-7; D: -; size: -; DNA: TGTGCCAGCTCACCTGTAGGGGCAGACGAGCAGTACTTC; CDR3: CASSPVGADEQYF
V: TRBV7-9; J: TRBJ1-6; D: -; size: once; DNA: TGTGCCAGCAGCCCGCCCTACAAGTCTAATTCACCCCTCCACTTT; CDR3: CASSPPYKSNSPLHF
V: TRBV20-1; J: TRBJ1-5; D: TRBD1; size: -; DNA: TGCAGTGCTAGAGGGCAGGGGGATGGGCCCCAGCATTTT; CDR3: CSARGQGDGPQHF
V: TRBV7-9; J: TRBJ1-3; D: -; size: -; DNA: TGTGCCAGCAGCCCCCCTAGACTTTACTCTGGAAACACCATATATTTT; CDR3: CASSPPRLYSGNTIYF
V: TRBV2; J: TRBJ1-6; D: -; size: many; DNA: TGTGCCAGCAATTCAGGGAATTCACCCCTCCACTTT; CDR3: CASNSGNSPLHF
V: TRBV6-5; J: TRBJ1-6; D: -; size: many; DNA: TGTGCCAGCAGTTGGTCAGATAATTCACCCCTCCACTTT; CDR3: CASSWSDNSPLHF
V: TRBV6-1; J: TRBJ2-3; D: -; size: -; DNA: TGTGCCAGCAGTGTCGTCCTAGCGTCTAGCACAGATACGCAGTATTTT; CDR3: CASSVVLASSTDTQYF
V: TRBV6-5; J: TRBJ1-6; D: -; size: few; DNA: TGTGCCAGCAGTTACGGGGGGGGGGCCCCGGTTGGACCCCTCCACTTT; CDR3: CASSYGGGAPVGPLHF
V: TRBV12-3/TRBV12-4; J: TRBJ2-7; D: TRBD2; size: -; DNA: TGTGCCAGCGTCCTAGCGGGGAACTACGAGCAGTACTTC; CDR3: CASVLAGNYEQYF
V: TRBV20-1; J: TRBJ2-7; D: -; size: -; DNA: TGCAGTGCTAAAGCAGGGTCTACCTACGAGCAGTACTTC; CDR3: CSAKAGSTYEQYF
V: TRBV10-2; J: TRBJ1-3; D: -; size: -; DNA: TGCGCCACTAAACAGGCCGGGGGGAACACCATATATTTT; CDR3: CATKQAGGNTIYF
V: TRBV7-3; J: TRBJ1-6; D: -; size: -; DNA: TGTGCCAGCAGCTTAGTCATGGGCTCACCCCTCCACTTT; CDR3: CASSLVMGSPLHF
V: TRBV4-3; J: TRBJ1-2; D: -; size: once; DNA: TGCGCCAGCAGCCAAGATGGGTCAGGCTACACCTTC; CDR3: CASSQDGSGYTF
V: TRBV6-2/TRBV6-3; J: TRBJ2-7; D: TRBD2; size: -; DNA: TGTGCCAGCAGTTACGGACCTGGGACTAGGGGCTACGAGCAGTACTTC; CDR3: CASSYGPGTRGYEQYF